This record looks at one T cell receptor beta chain sequence and its context. The data originate from a study of control samples from healthy donors and cancer patients. This CDR3 has 14 residues. Germline CDR1 SGHDN, CDR2 FVKESK. The ends were cut back, 0 bases at V and 4 bases at J, with 9 bases in the middle. Some clones are missing from TCRdb's copy, which holds only in-frame ones; the method was immunoSEQ multiplex PCR. The data contain roughly 450,000 clones, 80% to 95% of them singletons. Sequencing input: PBMCs. The clonotype originates from a man aged 35-49 years with head and neck cancer. This chain links TRBV14 with TRBJ2-5, with a tentative D call TRBD2 (6 bases). This CDR3 is CASSQDPGAETQYF. The CDR3 nucleotides are TGTGCCAGCAGCCAAGACCCGGGAGCAGAGACCCAGTACTTC.